This entry features one TCR beta chain sequence. The source of the sample is a study of blood T cell repertoires in COVID-19. Across the whole study: Collection of acute and convalescent COVID-19 samples took place in the United States, Italy and Spain.

Germline CDR1 is MNHEY and CDR2 is SVGAGI. The V end was cut by 4 bases, the J end by 9 bases, with 19 bases between. The CDR3 covers 16 residues. In the source study's methods: Estimated nucleated cell counts came from reference gene primer amplification. Profiled with immunoSEQ multiplex PCR; TCRdb holds only in-frame clones, not every one. V, J and clone size derive from that table, while D and trimming were established from the DNA sequence. The table has some 48,000 clones, around 83% seen once; the top ten hold roughly 5%. The clonotype originates from a human donor in a cohort sampled during active COVID-19. The genes are TRBV6-5 and TRBJ1-6, with D possibly being TRBD1 (5 bases). Sequenced sample: peripheral blood. The DNA for the CDR3 is TGTGCCAGCAGTTCTCAGGGTTGGATAGGTGTTTCACCCCTCCACTTT. It yields the protein CASSSQGWIGVSPLHF.